This TCR beta chain was sequenced in a study of blood T cell repertoires in COVID-19. The overall study: Sources were T cells, B-cell-depleted T cells, or PBMCs; the material itself was cDNA or gDNA.

Everyone who took part was roughly 18 to 89 years old, and they came from roughly 25 US areas. Researchers sorted participants into cohorts using their self-reported clinical history. Two consecutive negative NP/OP PCR tests, clearance, or resolved symptoms defined Cohort 3 recovery. Sequencing was performed with immunoSEQ multiplex PCR; in TCRdb, only in-frame clones are kept and a portion is missing. The sample lists fewer than 400,000 clones, over 70% occurring once. Looked up from germline, CDR1 is SEHNR and CDR2 is FQNEAQ (reference sequence). This CDR3 spans 17 amino acids. The J segment lost 0 bases and the V segment lost 1 base, leaving 9 bases of the junction unmatched.

The clonotype was recovered from a man aged 25-40 years who had recovered from COVID-19. Sequencing was carried out using PBMCs or T cells enriched from blood (not recorded which). The chain recombines TRBV7-9 with TRBJ2-7; 7 bases match TRBD2. CDR3 amino acids: CASSLDLAAESSYEQYF. The DNA of the CDR3 is TGTGCCAGCAGCTTAGACCTAGCGGCGGAGAGCTCCTACGAGCAGTACTTC.